This T cell receptor (beta chain) emerged from a study of siplizumab effects on memory and regulatory T cells. The CDR3 consists of 14 residues. The germline V gene encodes CDR1 MNHEY and CDR2 SMNVEV (reference sequence). With 6 bases clipped from V and 5 bases from J, the junction kept 8 bases outside the gene matches. Repertoires were generated with immunoSEQ multiplex PCR, while TCRdb's copy carries only in-frame clones and drops some. The repertoire consists of approximately 50,000 clones, with about 94% occurring once and the leading ten covering roughly 18%. This clonotype was obtained from a human donor in good health. The sequenced sample was CD8+ T cells sorted from blood. The chain carries TRBV27 and TRBJ2-5; 8 nucleotides agree with TRBD2. CDR3 sequence: CASRGLGTWETQYF. The CDR3 bases are TGTGCCAGCAGGGGACTAGGGACGTGGGAGACCCAGTACTTC.